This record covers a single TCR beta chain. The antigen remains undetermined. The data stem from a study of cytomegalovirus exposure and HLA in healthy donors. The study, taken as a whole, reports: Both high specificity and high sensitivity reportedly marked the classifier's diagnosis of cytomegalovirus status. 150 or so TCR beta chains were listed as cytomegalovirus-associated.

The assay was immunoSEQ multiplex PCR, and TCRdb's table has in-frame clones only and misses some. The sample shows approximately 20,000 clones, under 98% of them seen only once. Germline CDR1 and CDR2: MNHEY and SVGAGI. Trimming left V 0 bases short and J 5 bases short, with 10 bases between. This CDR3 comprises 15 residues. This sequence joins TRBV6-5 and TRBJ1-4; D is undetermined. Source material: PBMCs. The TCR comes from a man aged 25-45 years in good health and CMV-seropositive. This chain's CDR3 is CASSYSLVQNEKLFF. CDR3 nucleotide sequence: TGTGCCAGCAGTTACTCCCTGGTCCAGAATGAAAAACTGTTTTTT.